One and the same sample provided the 30 T cell receptor beta chains below, sequenced in a study of CD8+ T cells in alopecia areata. Following extraction, RNA underwent reverse transcription to cDNA, which served as the sequencing template. This table comes from immunoSEQ multiplex PCR, and its TCRdb copy is limited to in-frame clones, with some not included. This table holds about 110,000 clones, 45% to 65% found once. Treatment reported: oral pan-JAK inhibitor, 5-10 mg twice daily. The sample here was CD4+ T cells sorted from blood, taken at week 24, from a patient treated with tofacitinib. These receptor sequences come from a human donor with alopecia areata.

This rearrangement joins TRBV7-9 to TRBJ1-2; D is ambiguous. V was clipped by 4 bases and J by 7 bases, with 16 bases between them. CDR1 SEHNR and CDR2 FQNEAQ come from the germline V gene (reference sequence). This CDR3 region has 14 residues. The CDR3 spells CASSSPLKEGGYTF. The CDR3 DNA reads TGTGCCAGCAGCTCCCCTCTTAAGGAGGGTGGCTACACCTTC.

CDR3 nucleotide sequence: TGCGCCAGCAGGGAAGGGGGGCCTGAGGAGCAGTTCTTC. It codes for CASREGGPEEQFF. This chain joins TRBV5-1 and TRBJ2-1, with D possibly being TRBD1 or TRBD2 (6 bases each). CDR1 is SGHRS and CDR2 is YFSETQ in the germline V gene. V lost 5 bases to trimming and J lost 10 bases, with 16 bases between them. The CDR3 runs 13 residues.

The chain combines TRBV27 with TRBJ2-6, with D maybe TRBD1 (7 bases). The germline CDR1 and CDR2 sequences are MNHEY and SMNVEV (reference sequence). This CDR3 has 17 amino acids. Trimming removed 3 bases from V and 3 bases from J, with 15 bases in between. The CDR3 DNA reads TGTGCCAGCAGTTTCGCGACCAGGGGGGTTGGGGCCAACGTCCTGACTTTC. It encodes CASSFATRGVGANVLTF.

The V gene is TRBV4-2, the J gene TRBJ2-1, with 7 bases lining up with TRBD2. V shed 1 base, J shed 0 bases, and the junction held 6 bases outside the gene matches. CDR1 and CDR2 (germline): LGHNA, YNFKEQ. This CDR3 is built from 17 residues. The CDR3: CASSQVVGGSSYNEQFF. The DNA of the CDR3 is TGTGCCAGCAGCCAAGTGGTGGGGGGGAGCTCCTACAATGAGCAGTTCTTC.

The V gene is TRBV7-9, the J gene TRBJ1-5; D remains unclear. Deletions cut 4 bases from V and 7 bases from J, with 8 bases between. This CDR3 has 12 amino acids. CDR1 is SEHNR, CDR2 FQNEAQ, per germline (reference sequence). As DNA, the CDR3 is TGTGCCAGCAGCTCCTCGTCCCAGCCCCAGCATTTT. This gives the protein CASSSSSQPQHF.

This clone was detected only a few times. V usage is TRBV7-8 and J usage is TRBJ2-5; a possible D gene is TRBD1 (6 bases). CDR1 is SGHVS and CDR2 is FQNEAQ in the germline V gene. V lost 1 base and J 5 bases, leaving 17 bases between the germline ends. CDR3 size: 16 residues. This CDR3 is CASSLERGMPFETQYF. Here the CDR3 DNA reads TGTGCCAGCAGCTTAGAGAGGGGGATGCCCTTTGAGACCCAGTACTTC.

The chain uses TRBV6-6 and TRBJ1-5; TRBD1 matches 9 bases. J lost 5 bases, V lost 5 bases, and 7 bases had no gene match. From germline, CDR1 is MNHNY and CDR2 SVGAGI (reference sequence). This CDR3 has 15 residues. The CDR3 loop is CASSTRTGDYQPQHF. The DNA for the CDR3 is TGTGCCAGCAGTACAAGGACAGGGGACTATCAGCCCCAGCATTTT.

The chain combines TRBV20-1 with TRBJ2-5; D uncertain. Germline CDR1 and CDR2: DFQATT and SNEGSKA (reference sequence). Trimming stripped 1 base from V and 4 bases from J, with 4 bases between. The CDR3 totals 11 residues. CDR3 sequence reads: CSARVRETQYF. CDR3 sequence (DNA): TGCAGTGCTAGAGTTAGAGAGACCCAGTACTTC.

The chain carries TRBV18 and TRBJ2-1, with 13 bases fitting TRBD2. The germline V gene encodes CDR1 KGHSH and CDR2 LQKENI. V lost 3 bases to trimming and J lost 6 bases; unmatched junction nucleotides: 5. The CDR3 spans 16 residues. CDR3 in amino acids: CASSPLLAGGSNEQFF. CDR3 in DNA: TGTGCCAGCTCACCCCTACTAGCGGGGGGGTCCAATGAGCAGTTCTTC.

The CDR3 reads CASSRFGQEGYTF. CDR3 DNA: TGTGCCAGCAGCCGGTTTGGCCAGGAGGGCTACACCTTC. The chain links TRBV7-2 to TRBJ1-2; no clear D gene. Germline CDR1 reads SGHTA; CDR2 reads FQGNSA. There are 13 residues in the CDR3. With 5 bases removed from V and 8 bases from J, the gap between germline ends came to 15 bases.

This clone was found a few times. The chain uses TRBV7-9 and TRBJ1-2; no firm D call. V was trimmed by 5 bases and J by 2 bases, leaving 9 bases between them. CDR1 is SEHNR and CDR2 is FQNEAQ in the germline V gene (reference sequence). This CDR3 has 13 residues. The CDR3 region is CASSPSQNYGYTF. For the CDR3, the DNA is TGTGCCAGCAGCCCCTCGCAGAACTATGGCTACACCTTC.

The V call is TRBV19, the J call TRBJ1-4, with 10 positions matching TRBD1. Germline CDR1 is LNHDA and CDR2 is SQIVND (reference sequence). The length of the CDR3 is 14 residues. The junction had 7 bases not matched to a gene; V was cut back by 7 bases and J by 8 bases. The CDR3 coding sequence is TGTGCCAGTACCGCCGGGACAGGGGTCGAAAAACTGTTTTTT. Its translation is CASTAGTGVEKLFF.

This clone was observed a few times. This rearrangement joins TRBV18 to TRBJ2-4, with 7 bases lining up with TRBD1. V dropped 1 base and J dropped 1; count of bases not matched to a gene: 10. Germline V lookup: CDR1 KGHSH, CDR2 LQKENI. This CDR3 is 18 amino acids long. The CDR3 sequence: CASSPLSPTGVAKNIQYF. In DNA form, the CDR3 reads TGTGCCAGCTCACCACTCTCCCCAACAGGGGTGGCCAAAAACATTCAGTACTTC.

This chain uses TRBV30 with TRBJ1-2; a possible D gene is TRBD1 (6 bases). The germline V gene encodes CDR1 GTSNPN and CDR2 SVGIG (reference sequence). V shed 0 bases and J shed 2 bases, with 7 bases lying between them. CDR3 length: 13 residues. As DNA, the CDR3 is TGTGCCTGGAGTGTCGGACAGAACTATGGCTACACCTTC. It yields the protein CAWSVGQNYGYTF.

V and J are TRBV6-5 and TRBJ1-5; TRBD1 matches at 7 bases. The germline V gene encodes CDR1 MNHEY and CDR2 SVGAGI. The CDR3 covers 15 residues. The V segment lost 0 bases and the J segment 6 bases; nucleotides outside the gene matches: 5. The CDR3 DNA follows: TGTGCCAGCAGTTACTCGAGAGGGGACAGTCAGCCCCAGCATTTT. This gives the protein CASSYSRGDSQPQHF.

The chain uses TRBV6-5 and TRBJ1-2, with D possibly TRBD1 on 6 matching bases. Germline V gene sequence: CDR1 MNHEY, CDR2 SVGAGI. V dropped 2 bases and J dropped 7 bases, with 14 bases sitting between them. This CDR3 contains 14 residues. Written as DNA, the CDR3 is TGTGCCAGCAGTTACGACAGGATGACTGTTGGCTACACCTTC. It encodes CASSYDRMTVGYTF.

V usage is TRBV30 and J usage is TRBJ1-5, with D unclear. This CDR3 is built from 12 residues. The ends were cut back, 0 bases at V and 6 bases at J, with 6 bases in the middle. Germline lookup yields CDR1 GTSNPN and CDR2 SVGIG (reference sequence). CDR3 coding DNA: TGTGCCTGGAGTGTAAACGGTCAGCCCCAGCATTTT. Protein product: CAWSVNGQPQHF.

The chain uses TRBV25-1 and TRBJ2-7; D tentatively reads TRBD1 or TRBD2 (5 bases each). Germline V gene data show CDR1 as MGHDK and CDR2 as SYGVNS. Trimming stripped 4 bases from V and 5 bases from J, with 21 bases between. The CDR3 covers 16 residues. CDR3 nucleotides: TGTGCCAGCAGTGGAGGACGGGACGGAGGACCACACGAGCAGTACTTC. This translates into CASSGGRDGGPHEQYF.

The chain links TRBV6-5 to TRBJ2-1; D remains unclear. The CDR3 spans 11 residues. Germline CDR1 is MNHEY and CDR2 is SVGAGI. The V and J ends lost 4 bases and 8 bases respectively, with 6 bases between them. The CDR3 DNA reads as TGTGCCAGCAGTTCGCACTATGAGCAGTTCTTC. It yields the protein CASSSHYEQFF.

The V gene is TRBV15, the J gene TRBJ2-1; D gene ambiguous. The CDR3 has 13 residues. Trimming left V 2 bases short and J 7 bases short, with 9 bases between. The germline V gene encodes CDR1 LNHNV and CDR2 YYDKDF (reference sequence). The CDR3 coding sequence is TGTGCCACCAGCAGATCTAAGGGTAATGAGCAGTTCTTC. Its translation is CATSRSKGNEQFF. The entire variable domain, with the rest obtained from reference TRBV15 and TRBJ2-1, is as follows: DAMVIQNPRYQVTQFGKPVTLSCSQTLNHNVMYWYQQKSSQAPKLLFHYYDKDFNNEADTPDNFQSRRPNTSFCFLDIRSPGLGDTAMYLCATSRSKGNEQFFGPGTRLTVL.

The chain links TRBV7-3 to TRBJ2-5; no definite D call. Trimming removed 5 bases at V and 0 bases at J, with 7 bases between. This CDR3 contains 13 residues. Per germline, CDR1 SGHTA and CDR2 FQGTGA. The CDR3 coding sequence is TGTGCCAGCAGCCAACTAAACCAAGAGACCCAGTACTTC. It translates to CASSQLNQETQYF.

This sequence joins TRBV9 and TRBJ2-1, with 9 bases identical to TRBD1. The CDR3 contains 16 residues. The germline gives CDR1 SGDLS, CDR2 YYNGEE. Trimming at V came to 3 bases and at J to 0 bases, leaving 4 bases not matched to a gene. CDR3: CASSEGQGSSYNEQFF. The CDR3 bases are TGTGCCAGCAGCGAGGGACAGGGCAGCTCCTACAATGAGCAGTTCTTC.

V gene TRBV7-9 combines with J gene TRBJ1-2; possible D gene TRBD1, 6 bases. Germline V CDR1 and CDR2: SEHNR, FQNEAQ (reference sequence). V lost 6 bases to trimming and J lost 1 base, with 9 bases between them. The CDR3 is 13 residues long. The CDR3 nucleotides are TGTGCCAGCAGAGGACAGAATAACTATGGCTACACCTTC. Its protein is CASRGQNNYGYTF.

This rearrangement joins TRBV19 to TRBJ2-2, with 10 bases matching TRBD1. With V trimmed by 4 bases and J by 4 bases, 3 bases remained unmatched. In germline, CDR1 is LNHDA, CDR2 SQIVND (reference sequence). CDR3 length equals 15 residues. The CDR3 loop reads CASSKGQGTTGELFF. CDR3 sequence (DNA): TGTGCCAGTAGTAAGGGACAGGGGACCACCGGGGAGCTGTTTTTT.

This chain connects TRBV30 to TRBJ2-5, with 7 bases identical to TRBD2. This CDR3 is built from 13 residues. J gave up 5 bases and V 5 bases, and 8 bases lay outside the gene matches. Germline values: CDR1 GTSNPN, CDR2 SVGIG (reference sequence). CDR3 nucleotides: TGTGCCTGGGGCCCCGGCGGGGGTGAGACCCAGTACTTC. Amino acid sequence: CAWGPGGGETQYF.

This chain uses TRBV6-5 with TRBJ2-3; the match to TRBD2 covers 10 bases. Germline V gives CDR1 MNHEY, CDR2 SVGAGI. The CDR3 is 13 residues long. The CDR3 protein is CVTSGGVRNTQYF. The CDR3 nucleotides read TGTGTAACCAGCGGGGGGGTACGAAATACGCAGTATTTT.

This clone was picked up a small number of times. This chain links TRBV7-2 with TRBJ2-3; 13 bases align to TRBD2. Germline V CDR1 and CDR2: SGHTA, FQGNSA. V lost 5 bases to trimming and J lost 4 bases; unmatched junction nucleotides: 6. The CDR3 loop spans 16 amino acids. The CDR3: CASSPTSGGAADTQYF. As DNA, the CDR3 is TGTGCCAGCAGCCCTACTAGCGGGGGGGCGGCAGATACGCAGTATTTT. The full variable domain, with the rest looked up from reference TRBV7-2 and TRBJ2-3, is GAGVSQSPSNKVTEKGKDVELRCDPISGHTALYWYRQSLGQGLEFLIYFQGNSAPDKSGLPSDRFSAERTGGSVSTLTIQRTQQEDSAVYLCASSPTSGGAADTQYFGPGTRLTVL.

CDR3 sequence: CSVDGQAHEQYF. The CDR3 DNA is TGCAGCGTTGACGGACAAGCCCACGAGCAGTACTTC. This rearrangement joins TRBV29-1 to TRBJ2-7; a possible D gene is TRBD1 (5 bases). In germline, CDR1 is SQVTM, CDR2 ANQGSEA. This CDR3 region has 12 residues. V was pared by 3 bases and J by 5 bases, with 11 bases between.

This clone was seen more than once but under ten times. The chain joins TRBV30 to TRBJ2-2; TRBD2 is a possible D gene (5 bases). The germline V gene encodes CDR1 GTSNPN and CDR2 SVGIG (reference sequence). Trimming cost V 0 bases and J 1 base, with 15 bases left between them. There are 17 residues in the CDR3. DNA of the CDR3: TGTGCCTGGAGTGTACCCCGCACGGGGAAGAACACCGGGGAGCTGTTTTTT. As protein: CAWSVPRTGKNTGELFF.

This clone came up a few times. J is TRBJ2-4 and V is TRBV5-4; maybe TRBD1 (5 bases). The CDR3 loop spans 14 amino acids. V dropped 1 base and J dropped 6 bases, with 11 bases sitting between them. Germline CDR1 reads SGHNT; CDR2 reads YYREEE (reference sequence). CDR3 amino acids: CASSLQGSSNIQYF. The CDR3 DNA follows: TGTGCCAGCAGCTTGCAGGGTAGTTCAAACATTCAGTACTTC.